The rows below give T cell receptor beta chains drawn from one sample of a study of T-cell reconstitution after alpha-beta-depleted transplantation in children. TCRdb processed the PCR reads anew with MiXCR; each CDR3 protein has one entry. The sample has about 980,000 distinct CDR3 sequences, about 30% seen once. The starting material was PBMCs, mostly from graft donor cells, obtained 360 days after TCRalphabeta/CD19-depleted stem cell transplant. These receptors were obtained from a boy in the first two years of life who had a stem cell transplant for SCID, so the T cells may come from the graft donor. The CDR3 runs from the conserved cysteine through the conserved F or W. The D gene is left open where the match is weak. Size values are once, few and many counts, or a class for expanded clones, and some rows have none.

>14|TRBV28|TRBJ2-1|few|-
TGTGCCAGCAGTTTAGGGACTTCCCGCAATGAGCAGTTCTTC
CASSLGTSRNEQFF
>14|TRBV4-3|TRBJ2-1|few|-
TGCGCCAGCAGCCAAGACCAACTAGTGGCTGAGCAGTTCTTC
CASSQDQLVAEQFF
>14|TRBV15|TRBJ2-1|-|-
TGTGCCACCAGCAGAGGATTACACTACAATGAGCAGTTCTTC
CATSRGLHYNEQFF
>11|TRBV2|TRBJ2-1|few|TRBD1
TGTGCCAGCAGCGCCGACAGGGCGCAGTTCTTC
CASSADRAQFF
>15|TRBV12-3/TRBV12-4|TRBJ2-2|-|-
TGTGCCAGCAGTTTTTCGGGGGTCATCCCCGGGGAGCTGTTTTTT
CASSFSGVIPGELFF
>14|TRBV20-1|TRBJ1-1|few|-
TGCAGTGCTAGAGATCCCCAAATGAACACTGAAGCTTTCTTT
CSARDPQMNTEAFF
>11|TRBV29-1|TRBJ2-1|-|-
TGCAGCGCTTGGGGCGACAATGAGCAGTTCTTC
CSAWGDNEQFF
>16|TRBV5-1|TRBJ2-2|-|TRBD2
TGCGCCAGCAGCCGGAGCGGGGGGCACTCCACCGGGGAGCTGTTTTTT
CASSRSGGHSTGELFF
>15|TRBV4-1|TRBJ2-1|few|TRBD1
TGCGCCAGCAGCCACGGACAGGGGGCCTTGAATGAGCAGTTCTTC
CASSHGQGALNEQFF
>16|TRBV7-9|TRBJ2-3|few|-
TGTGCCAGCAGCCCGACGATTGGGGATAGCACAGATACGCAGTATTTT
CASSPTIGDSTDTQYF
>14|TRBV9|TRBJ2-5|-|TRBD1
TGTGCCAGCAGCAAAATGACAGGGTTAGAGACCCAGTACTTC
CASSKMTGLETQYF
>13|TRBV3-1|TRBJ2-7|-|-
TGTGCCAGCAGCCAATATCCCCAATACGAGCAGTACTTC
CASSQYPQYEQYF
>12|TRBV10-3|TRBJ2-7|-|-
TGTGCCATCAGTGAGTTTCCCGGCGAGCAGTACTTC
CAISEFPGEQYF
>16|TRBV27|TRBJ2-7|few|-
TGTGCCAGCAGAATACAATTTGCGGGGGCCCCCTACGAGCAGTACTTC
CASRIQFAGAPYEQYF
>14|TRBV7-9|TRBJ1-1|-|TRBD1
TGTGCCAGCAGCTTACCCACAGGGGCGACTGAAGCTTTCTTT
CASSLPTGATEAFF
>14|TRBV9|TRBJ1-1|-|-
TGTGCCAGCAGCGAGGGTAGTAGCGGCACTGAAGCTTTCTTT
CASSEGSSGTEAFF
>15|TRBV15|TRBJ2-5|many|TRBD2
TGTGCCACCAGCAGAGTGCTAGCGGCTCAAGAGACCCAGTACTTC
CATSRVLAAQETQYF
>14|TRBV12-3/TRBV12-4|TRBJ1-2|-|-
TGTGCCAGCAGTGAAGGGACGCCGTTGGGTGGCTACACCTTC
CASSEGTPLGGYTF
>11|TRBV12-3/TRBV12-4|TRBJ2-1|-|-
TGTGCCAGCAGTTTAGAGATTGAGCAGTTCTTC
CASSLEIEQFF
>13|TRBV24-1|TRBJ2-5|few|-
TGTGCCACCAGTGAACATGGGGAGGAGACCCAGTACTTC
CATSEHGEETQYF
>14|TRBV29-1|TRBJ1-1|-|-
TGCAGCGTTGTTAGGGCCAGGGTGGACACTGAAGCTTTCTTT
CSVVRARVDTEAFF
>16|TRBV2|TRBJ2-3|-|TRBD1
TGTGCCAGCAGTGGGTACCAGGGGGCAACAACAGATACGCAGTATTTT
CASSGYQGATTDTQYF
>11|TRBV12-3/TRBV12-4|TRBJ1-1|few|TRBD1
TGTGCCAGCAGTCCCAGCAGGGGGCAATTCTTT
CASSPSRGQFF
>12|TRBV29-1|TRBJ2-5|few|-
TGCAGCGCCAAGGACGGTGAAGAGACCCAGTACTTC
CSAKDGEETQYF